Listed here are 25 T cell receptor beta chains from one sample, sequenced in a study of T-cell reconstitution after alpha-beta-depleted transplantation in children. Preparation of the TCRbeta library used unique molecular identifiers. A single record per CDR3 protein comes from TCRdb applying MiXCR to the PCR reads. Of a few hundred thousand distinct CDR3 sequences listed, about a tenth are singletons. Source: PBMCs from the stem cell graft donor, taken from the stem cell graft. The receptors here all came from a human donor who donated a stem cell graft to a child with acute myeloid leukemia.

This clonotype came up a few times. The rearrangement uses TRBV11-2 and TRBJ2-5, with 13 nucleotides matching TRBD2. J lost 3 bases, V lost 3 bases, and 10 bases had no gene match. The CDR3 extends over 18 amino acids. Germline CDR1 is SGHAT and CDR2 is FQNNGV. The CDR3: CASSFKPKTSGREETQYF. The CDR3 region has the DNA TGTGCCAGCAGCTTCAAACCCAAAACTAGCGGGAGGGAAGAGACCCAGTACTTC.

As DNA, the CDR3 is TGCAGTGCTAGAGATCATACACCGGTACACAATGAGCAGTTCTTC. Its translation: CSARDHTPVHNEQFF. The chain uses TRBV20-1 and TRBJ2-1; D uncertain. The V and J ends lost 0 bases and 5 bases respectively, with 14 bases between them. CDR1 is DFQATT, CDR2 SNEGSKA, per germline (reference sequence). This CDR3 is built from 15 residues.

In this sample, this clonotype turned up a few times. The J gene is TRBJ1-5, the V gene TRBV5-1; no definite D call. This CDR3 comprises 13 residues. V was trimmed by 0 bases and J by 7 bases, leaving 8 bases between them. CDR1 is SGHRS, CDR2 YFSETQ, per germline. CDR3 loop: CASSLGSGQPQHF. CDR3 coding DNA: TGCGCCAGCAGCTTGGGATCGGGACAGCCCCAGCATTTT.

This sequence joins TRBV3-1 and TRBJ2-3; a possible D gene is TRBD2 (6 bases). The CDR3 sequence is 18 residues long. Germline values: CDR1 LGHDT, CDR2 YNNKEL (reference sequence). V was trimmed by 11 bases and J by 3 bases, leaving 30 bases between them. In DNA form, the CDR3 reads TGTGCCTGCACCCAAGATCGATTCCCCGGGAGCGGGACAGATACGCAGTATTTT. This gives the protein CACTQDRFPGSGTDTQYF.

J is TRBJ2-7 and V is TRBV3-1, with 14 nucleotides matching TRBD2. This CDR3 has 19 amino acids. CDR1 is LGHDT, CDR2 YNNKEL, per germline (reference sequence). Losses at the gene ends were 3 bases for V and 0 bases for J; bases not matched to a gene: 10. The CDR3 nucleotides read TGTGCCAGCAGCCACCCTCCTGGGACTAGCGGGAGCGACTCCTACGAGCAGTACTTC. This codes for CASSHPPGTSGSDSYEQYF.

On this clonotype: At one end, the junction sequence differs from germline, possibly due to a read error. The rearrangement joins TRBV20-1 to TRBJ2-3; the match to TRBD1 covers 10 bases. This CDR3 is 16 amino acids long. Germline V gene lookup returns CDR1 DFQATT and CDR2 SNEGSKA (reference sequence). The CDR3 protein is CTARSADRGRSDTQYF. CDR3 bases: TGCACTGCTAGATCTGCGGACAGGGGGAGGTCAGATACGCAGTATTTT.

V and J are TRBV29-1 and TRBJ2-5; 10 bases line up with TRBD1. From germline, CDR1 is SQVTM and CDR2 ANQGSEA. The junction had 1 base not matched to a gene; V was cut back by 4 bases and J by 2 bases. The CDR3 extends over 13 amino acids. Here the CDR3 reads CSVVGQGQETQYF. In nucleotides, the CDR3 is TGCAGCGTTGTGGGACAGGGGCAAGAGACCCAGTACTTC. The full variable domain, its missing parts supplied by reference TRBV29-1 and TRBJ2-5, is SAVISQKPSRDICQRGTSLTIQCQVDSQVTMMFWYRQQPGQSLTLIATANQGSEATYESGFVIDKFPISRPNLTFSTLTVSNMSPEDSSIYLCSVVGQGQETQYFGPGTRLLVL.

Many counts were recorded for this clonotype. This rearrangement joins TRBV29-1 to TRBJ2-1, with TRBD1 matching 11 bases. CDR1 is SQVTM, CDR2 ANQGSEA, per germline. This CDR3 spans 17 amino acids. The ends lost 3 bases at V and 8 bases at J; junction bases unmatched: 15. The CDR3 is CSVESSWDRGILDEQFF. DNA of the CDR3: TGCAGCGTTGAGTCGTCCTGGGACAGGGGGATATTGGATGAGCAGTTCTTC.

The chain links TRBV4-1 to TRBJ1-1; 7 bases align to TRBD1. Germline lookup yields CDR1 MGHRA and CDR2 YSYEKL. CDR3 length equals 16 residues. V shed 6 bases, J shed 0 bases, and the junction held 10 bases outside the gene matches. DNA for the CDR3: TGCGCCAGCAGTGGCCCGGGACAGCAAATGAACACTGAAGCTTTCTTT. Protein: CASSGPGQQMNTEAFF.

The CDR3 sequence is CSARDATTNTEAFF. The CDR3 coding sequence is TGCAGTGCTAGAGATGCGACAACGAACACTGAAGCTTTCTTT. This rearrangement joins TRBV20-1 to TRBJ1-1; D remains ambiguous. V lost 0 bases, J lost 1 base, and 9 bases lay in between. Germline V CDR1 and CDR2: DFQATT, SNEGSKA (reference sequence). This CDR3 region has 14 residues.

This clonotype was picked up a small number of times. This sequence joins TRBV5-5 and TRBJ2-2; no reliable D call. Per the germline V gene, CDR1 is SGHKS and CDR2 is YYEKEE (reference sequence). The CDR3 length is 15 residues. The V and J ends lost 1 base and 1 base respectively, with 8 bases between them. CDR3 nucleotides: TGTGCCAGCAGCTTGATCGACGGGAACACCGGGGAGCTGTTTTTT. Protein product: CASSLIDGNTGELFF.

This chain links TRBV2 with TRBJ1-5; TRBD1 matches 10 bases. The V segment lost 4 bases and the J segment 5 bases; nucleotides outside the gene matches: 5. Germline-derived CDR1 and CDR2 are SNHLY and FYNNEI. The CDR3 sequence is 15 residues long. The CDR3 reads CASSGQGARHQPQHF. The CDR3 coding sequence is TGTGCCAGCAGTGGACAGGGGGCGAGACATCAGCCCCAGCATTTT. Full variable domain (outside the CDR3, taken from reference TRBV2 and TRBJ1-5): EPEVTQTPSHQVTQMGQEVILRCVPISNHLYFYWYRQILGQKVEFLVSFYNNEISEKSEIFDDQFSVERPDGSNFTLKIRSTKLEDSAMYFCASSGQGARHQPQHFGDGTRLSIL.

The rearrangement joins TRBV18 to TRBJ2-7, with TRBD2 identical over 11 bases. This CDR3 is 15 amino acids long. Losses at the gene ends were 4 bases for V and 2 bases for J; bases not matched to a gene: 4. Germline CDR1 is KGHSH and CDR2 is LQKENI. The CDR3 sequence is CASSQTSGNPYEQYF. The CDR3 DNA reads TGTGCCAGCTCACAGACTAGCGGGAACCCCTACGAGCAGTACTTC.

This clonotype has just one count. The gene calls are TRBV5-6 and TRBJ1-2; D remains unclear. Trimming took 0 bases from V and 2 from J, leaving 8 bases between them. CDR3 size: 14 residues. Germline CDR1 is SGHDT and CDR2 is YYEEEE. The CDR3 region is CASSLGVENYGYTF. The CDR3 DNA reads TGTGCCAGCAGCTTGGGTGTTGAAAACTATGGCTACACCTTC.

This clonotype was counted many times. This chain links TRBV7-9 with TRBJ2-7; D is perhaps TRBD1 (8 bases). The CDR3 length is 13 residues. The germline CDR1 and CDR2 sequences are SEHNR and FQNEAQ (reference sequence). Trimming pared 5 bases from V and 7 bases from J, leaving 15 bases between. DNA for the CDR3: TGTGCCAGCAGCACAGGGGGGGCGTGGGAGCAGTACTTC. Protein sequence: CASSTGGAWEQYF.

This clonotype came up a few times. The genes are TRBV7-9 and TRBJ2-2, with D perhaps being TRBD1 or TRBD2 (5 bases each). Trimming took 5 bases from V and 0 from J, leaving 10 bases between them. The CDR3 has 15 amino acids. Germline lookup yields CDR1 SEHNR and CDR2 FQNEAQ (reference sequence). CDR3 DNA sequence: TGTGCCAGCAGCGGGGGTGGCTCGAACACCGGGGAGCTGTTTTTT. Translation: CASSGGGSNTGELFF.

The V call is TRBV12-3 or TRBV12-4, the J call TRBJ1-2; TRBD1 is a possible D gene (5 bases). This CDR3 comprises 16 residues. The V end was cut by 1 base, the J end by 5 bases, with 17 bases between. The CDR3 region has the DNA TGTGCCAGCAGTTTAGGTCGGGGCCTAGATTATTATGGCTACACCTTC. It encodes CASSLGRGLDYYGYTF.

This chain connects TRBV27 to TRBJ1-5; D not certain. Looked up from germline, CDR1 is MNHEY and CDR2 is SMNVEV (reference sequence). This CDR3 spans 14 amino acids. The germline V and J ends were trimmed by 2 bases and 2 bases, with 7 bases remaining between them. In DNA, the CDR3 is TGTGCCAGCAGTTTAAGCCTGGGCAATCAGCCCCAGCATTTT. Protein sequence: CASSLSLGNQPQHF.

This clonotype occurred a few times. The V call is TRBV4-2, the J call TRBJ2-3; D ambiguous. V gave up 0 bases and J gave up 4 bases, with 5 bases separating them. This CDR3 is built from 13 residues. Germline CDR1 is LGHNA and CDR2 is YNFKEQ. The CDR3 nucleotides are TGTGCCAGCAGCCAAGATATGGCAGATACGCAGTATTTT. As protein: CASSQDMADTQYF.

J is TRBJ2-5 and V is TRBV18, with TRBD2 as a possible D gene (6 bases). V lost 4 bases to trimming and J lost 0 bases, with 12 bases between them. Germline assignment: CDR1 KGHSH and CDR2 LQKENI. This CDR3 region has 15 residues. The CDR3 protein is CASSRDPGDQETQYF. The CDR3 bases are TGTGCCAGCTCACGAGACCCGGGGGACCAAGAGACCCAGTACTTC.

There are a few counts of this clonotype. This CDR3 reads CASSLATRGEQFF. The CDR3, as DNA: TGCGCCAGCAGCTTGGCGACTAGAGGAGAGCAGTTCTTC. The rearrangement links TRBV5-1 to TRBJ2-1; D might be TRBD2 (6 bases). Trimming stripped 0 bases from V and 10 bases from J, with 11 bases between. The CDR3 consists of 13 residues. CDR1 and CDR2 from the germline V gene are SGHRS and YFSETQ.

This clonotype was picked up a small number of times. The V gene is TRBV6-1, the J gene TRBJ2-5; possibly TRBD1 for D (6 bases). V was pared by 4 bases and J by 2 bases, with 14 bases between. CDR1 is MNHNS, CDR2 SASEGT, per germline. This CDR3 has 15 amino acids. CDR3 nucleotides: TGTGCCAGCAGTGCCTCGGACAGCAGGCAAGAGACCCAGTACTTC. Translating gives CASSASDSRQETQYF.

This sequence joins TRBV20-1 and TRBJ1-3; D gene unclear. V shed 0 bases and J shed 8 bases, with 14 bases lying between them. From germline, CDR1 is DFQATT and CDR2 SNEGSKA (reference sequence). The CDR3 consists of 14 residues. This CDR3 is CSARDGLIGHTIYF. CDR3 nucleotides: TGCAGTGCTAGAGACGGGCTCATAGGACACACCATATATTTT.

V gene TRBV5-1 combines with J gene TRBJ1-2; D is undetermined. Trimming removed 4 bases from V and 0 bases from J, with 10 bases in between. CDR3 length equals 14 residues. The germline gives CDR1 SGHRS, CDR2 YFSETQ. The CDR3 spells CASSTLTTNYGYTF. The CDR3 DNA reads TGCGCCAGCAGCACCCTGACAACTAACTATGGCTACACCTTC.

This clonotype occurred a few times. V and J are TRBV3-1 and TRBJ2-1, with 10 bases aligning to TRBD2. This CDR3 comprises 16 residues. Germline CDR1 LGHDT, CDR2 YNNKEL (reference sequence). V trimming: 2 bases; J trimming: 2 bases; junction bases outside the gene matches: 3. Here the CDR3 reads CASSQSSGSPYNEQFF. CDR3 coding DNA: TGTGCCAGCAGCCAATCTAGCGGGAGTCCCTACAATGAGCAGTTCTTC.